This T cell receptor beta chain stems from a study of blood T cells in healthy people across ages. Sample-barcoded 5' priming and a J-beta primer mix drove a second PCR of 7 to 11 cycles. TCRdb reprocessed the 5' RACE reads via MiXCR and lists one record per CDR3 protein. The sample carries approximately 670,000 distinct CDR3 sequences, 40% to 45% recorded once. This clonotype has more than one count but fewer than ten. The antigen is not known. V was trimmed by 5 bases and J by 2 bases, leaving 14 bases between them. The CDR3 loop spans 15 amino acids. The study's findings and limits: Roughly linear age-related decline in beta diversity appeared, significant by age approximately 43. Naive CD4+ cells and diversity were both higher in long-lived donors than in aged donors. Unsorted PBMC input precluded a conclusive naive versus antigen-experienced comparison.

The chain uses TRBV12-3 or TRBV12-4 and TRBJ2-3; D is unclear. The clonotype was recovered from a man older than 75 in good health. Sequenced sample: blood. This CDR3 is CASSPQVSYTDTQYF. In DNA, the CDR3 is TGTGCCAGCAGTCCCCAGGTTAGCTACACAGATACGCAGTATTTT.